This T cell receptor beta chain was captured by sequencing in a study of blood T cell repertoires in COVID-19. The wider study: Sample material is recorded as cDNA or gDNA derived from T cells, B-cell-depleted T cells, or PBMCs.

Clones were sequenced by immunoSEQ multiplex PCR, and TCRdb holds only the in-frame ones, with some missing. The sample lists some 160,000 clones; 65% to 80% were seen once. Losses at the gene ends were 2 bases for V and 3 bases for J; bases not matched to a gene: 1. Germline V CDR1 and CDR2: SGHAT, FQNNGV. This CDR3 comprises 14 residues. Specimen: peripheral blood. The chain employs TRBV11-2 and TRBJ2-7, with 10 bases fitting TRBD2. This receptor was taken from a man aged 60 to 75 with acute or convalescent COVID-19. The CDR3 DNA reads TGTGCCAGCAGCTTAAGGACTAGCGGCTACGAGCAGTACTTC. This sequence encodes CASSLRTSGYEQYF.